This T cell receptor (beta chain) was captured in a study of radiation and T cells in renal cell carcinoma. Looking at the study overall: Nephrectomy followed 15 Gy stereotactic body radiation by 4 weeks. Study-wide points: Top tumor clonotypes rose in blood 2 weeks post-radiation, then contracted. Pretreatment tumor biopsies were lacking, so baseline clonotypes are unknown.

The CDR3 covers 13 residues. Looked up from germline, CDR1 is SGHDN and CDR2 is FVKESK. V shed 1 base and J shed 5 bases, with 8 bases lying between them. This table comes from immunoSEQ multiplex PCR, and its TCRdb copy is limited to in-frame clones, with some not included. The sample has roughly 150,000 clones; approximately 90% are singletons. Worth noting for this clone: What it recognizes is unknown.

Time point given: baseline pretreatment blood. Treatment given: 15 Gy SBRT to primary tumor, nephrectomy 4 weeks later. Blood was sampled at baseline, 2 weeks and 4 weeks after SBRT. This TCR was recovered from a woman in her seventies with renal cell carcinoma. The chain employs TRBV14 and TRBJ2-5; D is possibly TRBD1 (5 bases). This material consisted of blood, taken from a patient whose treatment included radiotherapy and nephrectomy. CDR3 nucleotide sequence: TGTGCCAGCAGCCAAGCAGGGTGGGAGACCCAGTACTTC. Encoded protein: CASSQAGWETQYF.